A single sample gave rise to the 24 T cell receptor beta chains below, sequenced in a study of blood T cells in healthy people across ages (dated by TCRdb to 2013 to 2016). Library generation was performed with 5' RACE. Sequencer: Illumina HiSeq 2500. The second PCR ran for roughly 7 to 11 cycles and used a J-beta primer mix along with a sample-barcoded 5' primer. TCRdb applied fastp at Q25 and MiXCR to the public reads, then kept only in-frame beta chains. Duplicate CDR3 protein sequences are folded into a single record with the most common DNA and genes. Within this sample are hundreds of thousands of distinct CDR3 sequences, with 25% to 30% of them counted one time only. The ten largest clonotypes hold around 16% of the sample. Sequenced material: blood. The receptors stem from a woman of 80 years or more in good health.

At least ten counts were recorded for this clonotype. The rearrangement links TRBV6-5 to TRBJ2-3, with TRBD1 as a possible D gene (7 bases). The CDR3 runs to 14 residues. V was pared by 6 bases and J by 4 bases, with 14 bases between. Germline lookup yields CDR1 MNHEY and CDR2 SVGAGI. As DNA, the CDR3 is TGTGCCAGCAGACTCCAGGGGGGCGCAGATACGCAGTATTTT. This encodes CASRLQGGADTQYF.

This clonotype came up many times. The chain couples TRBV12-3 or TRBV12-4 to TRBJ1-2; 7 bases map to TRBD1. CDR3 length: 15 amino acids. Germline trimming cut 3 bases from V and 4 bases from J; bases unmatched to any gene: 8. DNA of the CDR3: TGTGCCAGCAGTTTGAGTGGGACAGCCTCCTATGGCTACACCTTC. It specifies CASSLSGTASYGYTF.

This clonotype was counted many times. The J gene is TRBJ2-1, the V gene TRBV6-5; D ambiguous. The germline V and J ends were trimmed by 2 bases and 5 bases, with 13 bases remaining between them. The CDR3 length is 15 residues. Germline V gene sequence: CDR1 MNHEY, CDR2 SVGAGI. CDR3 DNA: TGTGCCAGCAGTTACGACTTTTACCTGGACAATGAGCAGTTCTTC. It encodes CASSYDFYLDNEQFF.

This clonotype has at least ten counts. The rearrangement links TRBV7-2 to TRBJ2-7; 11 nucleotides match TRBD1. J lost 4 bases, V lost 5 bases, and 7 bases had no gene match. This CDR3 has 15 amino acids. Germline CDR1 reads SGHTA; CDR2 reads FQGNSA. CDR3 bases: TGTGCCAGCAGCCGGGGACAGGGGGGTCAATACGAGCAGTACTTC. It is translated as CASSRGQGGQYEQYF.

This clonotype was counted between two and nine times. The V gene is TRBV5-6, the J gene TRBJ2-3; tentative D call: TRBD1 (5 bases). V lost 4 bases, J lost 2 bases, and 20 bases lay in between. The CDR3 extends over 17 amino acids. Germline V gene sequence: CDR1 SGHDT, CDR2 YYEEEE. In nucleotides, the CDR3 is TGTGCCAGCAGCCCCACTGGGGCTCGAACTTTCACAGATACGCAGTATTTT. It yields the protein CASSPTGARTFTDTQYF.

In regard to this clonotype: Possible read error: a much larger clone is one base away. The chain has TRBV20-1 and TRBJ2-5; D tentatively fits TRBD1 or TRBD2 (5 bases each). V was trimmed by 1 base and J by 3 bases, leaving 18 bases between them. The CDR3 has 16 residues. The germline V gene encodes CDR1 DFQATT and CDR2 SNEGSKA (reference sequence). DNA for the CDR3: TGCAGTGCTAGAGGAAGCCCACCGGGACGAAAAGAGACCCAGTACTTC. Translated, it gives CSARGSPPGRKETQYF.

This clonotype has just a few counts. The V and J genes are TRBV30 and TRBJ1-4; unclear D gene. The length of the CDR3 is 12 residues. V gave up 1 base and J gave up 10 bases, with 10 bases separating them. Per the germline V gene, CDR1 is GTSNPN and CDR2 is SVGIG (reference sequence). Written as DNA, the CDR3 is TGTGCCTGGAGTGCAGGCTCGGTAAAACTGTTTTTT. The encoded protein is CAWSAGSVKLFF.

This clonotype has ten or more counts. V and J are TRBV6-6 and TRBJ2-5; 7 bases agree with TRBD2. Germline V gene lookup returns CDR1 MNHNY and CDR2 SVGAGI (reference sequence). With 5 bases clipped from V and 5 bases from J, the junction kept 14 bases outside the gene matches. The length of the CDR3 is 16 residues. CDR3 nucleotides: TGTGCCAGCAGTACCGCTTGGACCGGGGGGACGGAGACCCAGTACTTC. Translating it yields CASSTAWTGGTETQYF.

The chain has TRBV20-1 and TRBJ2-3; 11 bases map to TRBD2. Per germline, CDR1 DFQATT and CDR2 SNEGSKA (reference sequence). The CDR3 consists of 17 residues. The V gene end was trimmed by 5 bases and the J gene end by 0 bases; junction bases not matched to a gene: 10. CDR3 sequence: CSAPFSGGALSTDTQYF. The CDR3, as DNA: TGCAGTGCTCCCTTTAGCGGGGGGGCCCTGAGCACAGATACGCAGTATTTT.

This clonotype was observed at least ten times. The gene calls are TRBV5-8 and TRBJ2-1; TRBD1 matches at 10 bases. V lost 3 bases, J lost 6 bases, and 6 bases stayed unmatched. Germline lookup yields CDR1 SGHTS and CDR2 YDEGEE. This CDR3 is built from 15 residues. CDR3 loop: CASSWGQGRLNEQFF. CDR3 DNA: TGTGCCAGCAGCTGGGGACAGGGGCGACTCAATGAGCAGTTCTTC.

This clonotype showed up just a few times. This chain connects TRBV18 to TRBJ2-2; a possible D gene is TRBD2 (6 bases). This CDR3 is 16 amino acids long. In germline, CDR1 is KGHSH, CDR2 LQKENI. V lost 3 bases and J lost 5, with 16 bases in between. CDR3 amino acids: CASSPLWGAGTGELFF. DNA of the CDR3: TGTGCCAGCTCACCTCTGTGGGGCGCGGGAACCGGGGAGCTGTTTTTT.

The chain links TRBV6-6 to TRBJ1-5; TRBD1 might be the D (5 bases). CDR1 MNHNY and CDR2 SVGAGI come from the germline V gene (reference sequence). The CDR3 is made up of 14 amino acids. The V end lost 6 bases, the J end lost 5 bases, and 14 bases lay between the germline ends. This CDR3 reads CASRGHRAHQPQHF. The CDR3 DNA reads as TGTGCCAGCAGAGGACATAGGGCCCATCAGCCCCAGCATTTT.

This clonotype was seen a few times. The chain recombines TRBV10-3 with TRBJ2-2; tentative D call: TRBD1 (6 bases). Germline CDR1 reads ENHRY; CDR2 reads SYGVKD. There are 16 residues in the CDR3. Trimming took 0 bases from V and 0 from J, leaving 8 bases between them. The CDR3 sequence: CAISESRGSNTGELFF. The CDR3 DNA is TGTGCCATCAGTGAGTCGAGGGGGTCGAACACCGGGGAGCTGTTTTTT.

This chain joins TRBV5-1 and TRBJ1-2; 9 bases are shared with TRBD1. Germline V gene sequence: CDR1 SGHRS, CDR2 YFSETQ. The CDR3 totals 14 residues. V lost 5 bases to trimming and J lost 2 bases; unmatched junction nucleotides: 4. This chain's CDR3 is CASRTGTGNYGYTF. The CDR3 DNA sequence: TGCGCCAGCAGAACCGGGACAGGGAACTATGGCTACACCTTC.

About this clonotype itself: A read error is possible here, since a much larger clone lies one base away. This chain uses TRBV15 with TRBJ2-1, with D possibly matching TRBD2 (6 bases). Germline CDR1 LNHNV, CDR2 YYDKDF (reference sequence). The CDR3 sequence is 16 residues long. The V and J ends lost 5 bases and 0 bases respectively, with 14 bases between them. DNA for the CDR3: TGTGCCACCAGCGGAGGCGGGGCGAGCTCCTACAATGAGCAGTTCTTC. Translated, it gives CATSGGGASSYNEQFF.

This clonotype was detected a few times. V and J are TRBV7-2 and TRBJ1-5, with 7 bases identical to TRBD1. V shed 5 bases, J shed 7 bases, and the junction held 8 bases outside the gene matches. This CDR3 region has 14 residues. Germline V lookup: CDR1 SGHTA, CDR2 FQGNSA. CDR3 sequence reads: CASSITGVGQPQHF. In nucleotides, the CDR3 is TGTGCCAGCAGCATAACAGGGGTTGGGCAGCCCCAGCATTTT. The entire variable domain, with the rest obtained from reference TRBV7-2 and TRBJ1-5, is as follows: GAGVSQSPSNKVTEKGKDVELRCDPISGHTALYWYRQSLGQGLEFLIYFQGNSAPDKSGLPSDRFSAERTGGSVSTLTIQRTQQEDSAVYLCASSITGVGQPQHFGDGTRLSIL.

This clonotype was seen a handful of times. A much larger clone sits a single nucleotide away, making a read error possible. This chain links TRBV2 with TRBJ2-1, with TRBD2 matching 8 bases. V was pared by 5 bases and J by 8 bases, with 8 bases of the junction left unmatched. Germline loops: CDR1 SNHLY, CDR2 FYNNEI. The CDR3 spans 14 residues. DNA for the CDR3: TGTGCCAGCAGTAGCGGCGGGGGGAGCTATGAGCAGTTCTTC. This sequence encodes CASSSGGGSYEQFF.

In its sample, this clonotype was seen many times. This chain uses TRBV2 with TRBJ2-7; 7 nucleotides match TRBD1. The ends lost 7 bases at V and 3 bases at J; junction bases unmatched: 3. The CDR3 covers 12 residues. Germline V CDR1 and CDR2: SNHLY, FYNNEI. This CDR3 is CASNRQGYEQYF. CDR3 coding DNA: TGTGCCAGCAATCGACAGGGCTACGAGCAGTACTTC.

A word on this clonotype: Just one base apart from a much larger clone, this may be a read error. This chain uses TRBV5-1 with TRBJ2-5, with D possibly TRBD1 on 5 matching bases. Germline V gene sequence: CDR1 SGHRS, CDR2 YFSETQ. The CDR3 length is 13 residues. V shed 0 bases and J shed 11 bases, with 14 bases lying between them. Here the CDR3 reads CASSLGQLNEQYF. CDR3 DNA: TGCGCCAGCAGCTTGGGACAGTTAAATGAGCAGTACTTC.

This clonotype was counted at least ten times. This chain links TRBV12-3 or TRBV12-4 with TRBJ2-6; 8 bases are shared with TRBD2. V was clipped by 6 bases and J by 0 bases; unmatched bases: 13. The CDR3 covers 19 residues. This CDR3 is CASSLSGGRPVSGANVLTF. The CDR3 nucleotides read TGTGCCAGCAGCCTGAGCGGGGGAAGACCCGTCTCTGGGGCCAACGTCCTGACTTTC.

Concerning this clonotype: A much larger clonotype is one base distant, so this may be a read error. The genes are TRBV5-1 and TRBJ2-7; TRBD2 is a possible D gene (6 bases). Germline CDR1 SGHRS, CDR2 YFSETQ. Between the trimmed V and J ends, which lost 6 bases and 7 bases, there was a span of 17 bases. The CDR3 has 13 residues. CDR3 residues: CASKSIRGNEQYF. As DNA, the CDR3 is TGCGCCAGCAAAAGCATCCGGGGGAATGAGCAGTACTTC.

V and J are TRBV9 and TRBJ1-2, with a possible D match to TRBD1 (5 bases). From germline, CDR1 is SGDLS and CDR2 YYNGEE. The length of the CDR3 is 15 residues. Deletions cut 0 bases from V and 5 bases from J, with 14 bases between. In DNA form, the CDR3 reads TGTGCCAGCAGCGTAGGGGGCGGCGAATTGTATGGCTACACCTTC. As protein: CASSVGGGELYGYTF.

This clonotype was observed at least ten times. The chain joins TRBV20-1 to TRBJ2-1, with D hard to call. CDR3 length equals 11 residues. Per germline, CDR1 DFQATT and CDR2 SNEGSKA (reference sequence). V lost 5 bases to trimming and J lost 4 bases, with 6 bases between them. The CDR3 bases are TGCAGTGCTGACAATTACAATGAGCAGTTCTTC. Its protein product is CSADNYNEQFF.

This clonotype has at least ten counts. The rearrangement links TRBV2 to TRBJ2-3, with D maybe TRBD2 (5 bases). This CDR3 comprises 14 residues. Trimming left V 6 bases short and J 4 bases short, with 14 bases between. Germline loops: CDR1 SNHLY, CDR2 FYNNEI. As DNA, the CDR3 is TGTGCCAGCAGCCCAAGAGGGTGGGCAGATACGCAGTATTTT. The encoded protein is CASSPRGWADTQYF. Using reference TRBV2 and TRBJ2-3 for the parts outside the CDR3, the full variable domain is EPEVTQTPSHQVTQMGQEVILRCVPISNHLYFYWYRQILGQKVEFLVSFYNNEISEKSEIFDDQFSVERPDGSNFTLKIRSTKLEDSAMYFCASSPRGWADTQYFGPGTRLTVL.